This T cell receptor beta chain emerged from a study of shared clonotypes between healthy human individuals (dated by TCRdb to 2018 to 2020). Background for the entire study: A couple of women and a few men aged 18 to 49 years were included in the cohort. For each donor, CD4 naive and CD4 memory were each run on three plates, CD8 naive on two plates, and CD8 memory on one plate. To estimate repertoire size and how much clonotype sharing occurs between individuals, the study deeply sequenced the blood TCR repertoires of a handful of healthy adults. To increase sequencing depth and limit assay-specific biases, TCR repertoire library preparation and sequencing were carried out by different laboratories using diverse techniques. Between about 0.8 and 9 billion PBMCs per donor were obtained by leukapheresis.

Sequences SGHDN (CDR1) and FVKESK (CDR2) are obtained from the germline V gene. The CDR3, from cysteine to phenylalanine, totals 23 residues. CDR3 DNA only is kept here, 69 bases in frame from base 1. V loses 5 bases, J loses 2 bases, and the germline ends lie 34 bases apart. The donors were healthy, HIV-negative adults who had no recently reported acute infections or vaccinations. All donors were Caucasian adults living in Nashville, Tennessee, USA. CD4+ T cells were enriched by magnetic negative selection; naive cells were then positively selected on CD45RA, and the negative fraction formed the memory subset. After blood collection by leukapheresis, PBMCs were isolated using Ficoll-Histopaque density gradient centrifugation and then cryopreserved in the vapor phase of liquid nitrogen. Analytical flow cytometry was used to check the purity and quantity of every magnetically sorted T cell population. Genomic DNA was isolated from every sorted fraction and measured by UV absorbance on a Nanodrop 2000c.

TCR CDR3 regions were amplified from genomic DNA by multiplex PCR using the deep immunoSEQ assay. For each cell subset, the extracted genomic DNA was distributed evenly across all wells of several immunoSEQ 96-well plates, and each plate served as one replicate. For sorted subsets, about 220 ng of genomic DNA, equivalent to 25,000 to 35,000 T cell genomes, went into each replicate PCR. Purified libraries were measured with a Qubit 3.0 fluorometer, size-checked on a Bioanalyzer 2100, and measured again with the KAPA Library Quantification kit. A separate single-read 150-cycle Illumina NextSeq 550 flow cell was used to sequence each immunoSEQ 96-well plate. The paper's processing steps were these. The immunoSEQ output contained only junctional sequences without quality scores, so filtering could not match that applied to full-length reads. Sequences were annotated with PyIR, a Python wrapper for IgBLAST v1.9, using IMGT germline references to assign V/J genes and CDR3. Reads with weak V/J assignments (E-value above 1e-6), missing CDR3, stop codons, out-of-frame junctions, or ambiguous translated residues were removed. V3J clonotypes were defined as sequences sharing an identical inferred V gene, J gene, and CDR3 amino acid sequence. The percentage overlap between two repertoires was calculated by dividing the number of shared unique clonotypes by the size of the smaller repertoire. Three approaches were used to assess repertoire richness: RTK rarefaction, the Chao1 estimator, and Recon v2.1 estimates of unobserved clonotypes. Generation probabilities were computed with OLGA for all TCRbeta clonotypes obtained by the gDNA method from several donors. TCRdb retrieved this table from immuneACCESS and kept in-frame rearrangements only. Not all clones are present; in checked studies, unresolved V genes account for under half, and no reason is known for the remainder. V and J calls and clone size follow that table, whereas D and trimming were derived from the DNA. The sample table records about 1.1 million clones; approximately 75% of these occur just once. 0.89% of the sample goes to the ten largest clones.

The sample holds a few counts of this clone. Its antigen remains unidentified. Per-base quality was not reported, and no clone a single base away is much larger than it. The paper's findings and limits, for the study overall: Even with the large sequencing depth, rarefaction of the sorted-subset datasets indicated that sequencing was incomplete. Approximately 5% of naive CD4, 3.5% of naive CD8, 2.3% of memory CD4, and around 0.4% of memory CD8 clonotypes were shared across several donors. Compared with non-shared clonotypes, clonotypes shared by all four sorted-subset donors had higher generation probabilities. Based on pairwise subsampling, the degree of clonotype sharing among donors was expected to be affected by sequencing depth. Estimated clonotype richness was generally larger for naive than for memory subsets. Sampling was restricted to blood, and TCR repertoires in tissue are likely to differ from TCR repertoires in blood. Because the study included only a small number of donors, the genetic and exposure-history diversity represented was limited.

This sequence originates from a man aged 18 to 30 in good health. Some clones in this sample may be carry-over from other donors' samples. The rearranged chain carries TRBV14 and TRBJ2-6, and the D gene may be TRBD1, 6 bases matching. Sequenced sample: memory CD4+ T cells from PBMCs. The label giving this sample's cell subset or site can be read as: CD45RA-negative fraction. The CDR3 protein sequence reads: CASSEYPVRRQDLTKPGANVLTF. The bases read TGTGCCAGCAGCGAATACCCAGTCCGTAGACAGGATTTGACAAAACCTGGGGCCAACGTCCTGACTTTC.